This T cell receptor (beta chain) emerged from a study of monozygotic twins with inflammatory bowel disease. This CDR3 has 12 residues. Germline V gene data show CDR1 as MNHEY and CDR2 as SMNVEV (reference sequence). Comment on this clonotype: Its antigen is still unknown.

TCRdb re-called the 5' RACE reads and shows each CDR3 protein once, DNA omitted. In all, the sample yields approximately 150,000 distinct CDR3 sequences. Findings and limits, study-wide: Clonotype overlap with others was lower in IBD patients than in healthy twins, a difference that was greatest with disease activity.

This chain connects TRBV27 to TRBJ2-1. The receptor was isolated from a human donor with ulcerative colitis or Crohn's disease, or a healthy co-twin of an affected twin (not recorded which). The source material was blood. CDR3 residues: CASSLSTREQFF.